Here is one TCR beta chain with its context. Antigen: not known. This sample was included in a study of immune characteristics of hereditary and idiopathic chronic pancreatitis. Whole-study findings and limits: Alcohol-related chronic pancreatitis was not included in this study.

Chronic pancreatitis tissue was collected during total pancreatectomy with islet autotransplantation. TCRdb's table, derived via immunoSEQ multiplex PCR, lists solely in-frame clones and lacks some. Of about 1,000 clones in the sample, around 66% were seen once. Material for sequencing was pancreas tissue with idiopathic chronic pancreatitis. The receptor comes from a human donor with chronic pancreatitis.

DNA for the CDR3: TGTGCCATCGGGACAGTGAACACTGAAGCTTTCTTT. Translated, it gives CAIGTVNTEAFF. This chain links TRBV2 with TRBJ1-1, with 7 bases matching TRBD1. This CDR3 is built from 12 residues. The trim removed 10 bases at V and 0 bases at J, leaving 2 bases unmatched. Germline loops: CDR1 SNHLY, CDR2 FYNNEI.